This entry lists 9 T cell receptor beta chains sequenced from one sample in a study of PD-L1 blockade in urothelial cancer. This sample's time point: pretreatment peripheral blood. Only in-frame clones appear in the TCRdb table, and some are missing; sequencing was by immunoSEQ multiplex PCR. The data show around 38,000 clones, 84% seen once. The sample was PBMCs, taken around atezolizumab (anti-PD-L1) treatment. All receptors come from a man aged 55-75 years with urothelial cancer.

The CDR3 sequence: CASSVGGNTEAFF. CDR3 nucleotide sequence: TGTGCCAGCAGTGTGGGGGGGAACACTGAAGCTTTCTTT. The V and J genes are TRBV2 and TRBJ1-1; a possible D gene is TRBD1 (5 bases). Germline lookup yields CDR1 SNHLY and CDR2 FYNNEI. V was cut by 4 bases and J by 1 base, with 7 bases left in between. This CDR3 contains 13 residues.

CDR3 sequence (DNA): TGTGCCAGCAACCAAAACAGGGGGCTGGGTGTTGAAGAAGCTTTCTTT. This gives the protein CASNQNRGLGVEEAFF. The chain carries TRBV28 and TRBJ1-1, with 9 nucleotides matching TRBD1. CDR3 length equals 16 residues. The V segment lost 7 bases and the J segment 8 bases; nucleotides outside the gene matches: 17. In germline, CDR1 is MDHEN, CDR2 SYDVKM.

The J gene is TRBJ2-1, the V gene TRBV4-3, with no clear D. The CDR3 extends over 13 amino acids. Per germline, CDR1 LGHNA and CDR2 YSLEER. With 0 bases removed from V and 6 bases from J, the gap between germline ends came to 6 bases. The CDR3 DNA reads TGCGCCAGCAGCCAAGAGGGCAGCAATGAGCAGTTCTTC. Its protein is CASSQEGSNEQFF.

This chain links TRBV4-1 with TRBJ1-1; the D is unclear. Trimming took off 5 bases at V and 5 bases at J, with 12 bases between the two ends. The CDR3 runs to 13 residues. In germline, CDR1 is MGHRA, CDR2 YSYEKL. DNA of the CDR3: TGCGCCAGCAGCGGGAGATTGGGGACTGAAGCTTTCTTT. Its protein product is CASSGRLGTEAFF.

CDR3 in DNA: TGTGCCAGCAGGGCCAGGGGAAGGACAGATACGCAGTATTTT. Amino acid sequence: CASRARGRTDTQYF. The chain couples TRBV27 to TRBJ2-3, with D possibly matching TRBD1 (6 bases). The germline gives CDR1 MNHEY, CDR2 SMNVEV (reference sequence). The V gene lost 6 bases and the J gene lost 3 bases, with 13 bases spanning the gap. The CDR3 covers 14 residues.

J is TRBJ1-5 and V is TRBV5-7; no firm D call. TRBV5-7 is classed as an ORF, of uncertain function. V lost 3 bases and J 6 bases, leaving 19 bases between the germline ends. The CDR3 is made up of 16 amino acids. The CDR3: CASSSPSPGRGQPQHF. CDR3 in DNA: TGTGCCAGCAGCTCACCGTCCCCCGGTCGAGGTCAGCCCCAGCATTTT.

The rearrangement uses TRBV7-6 and TRBJ2-2; D is perhaps TRBD1 (6 bases). This CDR3 is 14 amino acids long. Germline-derived CDR1 and CDR2 are SGHVS and FNYEAQ. V was clipped by 2 bases and J by 3 bases, with 7 bases between them. The CDR3 sequence: CASSLQGYTGELFF. The CDR3 DNA follows: TGTGCCAGCAGCTTACAGGGGTACACCGGGGAGCTGTTTTTT. Variable domain in full (rest from reference TRBV7-6 and TRBJ2-2): GAGVSQSPRYKVTKRGQDVALRCDPISGHVSLYWYRQALGQGPEFLTYFNYEAQQDKSGLPNDRFSAERPEGSISTLTIQRTEQRDSAMYRCASSLQGYTGELFFGEGSRLTVL.

This chain links TRBV29-1 with TRBJ2-1; 7 nucleotides match TRBD2. The CDR3 runs to 15 residues. Germline trimming cut 3 bases from V and 2 bases from J; bases unmatched to any gene: 7. From germline, CDR1 is SQVTM and CDR2 ANQGSEA. Here the CDR3 reads CSVDYGGRAYNEQFF. CDR3 bases: TGCAGCGTTGATTATGGCGGGAGAGCCTACAATGAGCAGTTCTTC.

In nucleotides, the CDR3 is TGTGCCAGCAGCCGGGTTTGGGACAGCTCCTACAATGAGCAGTTCTTC. Its translation is CASSRVWDSSYNEQFF. The V and J genes are TRBV7-2 and TRBJ2-1, with 7 bases that match TRBD1. CDR1 is SGHTA, CDR2 FQGNSA, per germline. The CDR3 has 16 amino acids. The V and J ends lost 5 bases and 0 bases, in that order; junction bases with no gene match: 7.